A selection of T cell receptor beta chains follows, all from one sample in a study of PD-1 blockade in classical Hodgkin lymphoma. Profiled with immunoSEQ multiplex PCR; TCRdb holds only in-frame clones, not every one. This sample carries 45,000 or so clones, approximately 91% of them seen once, and the ten largest clones take approximately 4.9%. The sequenced material came from peripheral blood mononuclear cells (PBMCs). These receptors were collected from a human donor with classical Hodgkin lymphoma. The CDR3 runs from the conserved cysteine through the conserved F or W. Each record gives: CDR3 DNA, CDR3 protein, clone size, J gene, CDR3 length, D gene, V gene. The D gene is left open where the match is weak. Clone size is not always given. Where it is, it says once, few, many or a class for expanded clones.

TGTGCCAGCAGCTTAGGACTAGCGGGAGGGAATGAGCAGTTCTTC CASSLGLAGGNEQFF . TRBJ2-1 15 TRBD2 TRBV7-2
TGTGCCTGGAGTCCCCCGACAGGGCGGGGCAATCAGCCCCAGCATTTT CAWSPPTGRGNQPQHF . TRBJ1-5 16 TRBD1 TRBV30
TGTGCCAGCAGCCCCGGGGCACTAGCGGGGTATGAGCAGTTCTTC CASSPGALAGYEQFF . TRBJ2-1 15 TRBD2 TRBV5-4
TGCGCCAGCAGCCGGGTGGGGGAGCTGGAGACCCAGTACTTC CASSRVGELETQYF few TRBJ2-5 14 . TRBV5-1
TGTGCCAGTAGTATAAGACTACAGAATGAGCAGTTCTTC CASSIRLQNEQFF . TRBJ2-1 13 . TRBV19
TGCGCCAGCAGCTTCGAACAGGGGGCCTCCTACAATGAGCAGTTCTTC CASSFEQGASYNEQFF . TRBJ2-1 16 TRBD1 TRBV5-1
TGCGCCAGCAGTCAATCTGGCAGGGCCTACAATGAGCAGTTCTTC CASSQSGRAYNEQFF . TRBJ2-1 15 . TRBV23-1
TGTGCCAGCAGTCCGACTAGCGGGTTCTCCTACGAGCAGTACTTC CASSPTSGFSYEQYF . TRBJ2-7 15 TRBD2 TRBV27
TGTGCCAGCAGCGCACGCACAGATACGCAGTATTTT CASSARTDTQYF . TRBJ2-3 12 . TRBV28
TGTGCCAGCAGTTACAATAGCGGGTACGAGCAGTACTTC CASSYNSGYEQYF . TRBJ2-7 13 TRBD2 TRBV6-5
TGTGCCAGCAGTCAACCGCTCCCGGGATCCACTGAAGCTTTCTTT CASSQPLPGSTEAFF . TRBJ1-1 15 . TRBV28
TGCGCCAGCAGTCTCTCGGAGCGGCGCGCTTTCTTT CASSLSERRAFF . TRBJ1-1 12 . TRBV10-2
TGTGCCAGCAGCACAGATACGCAGTATTTT CASSTDTQYF . TRBJ2-3 10 . TRBV7-8
TGCAGCGTTGAAGATCCCCGGACACCGGATTCACCCCTCCACTTT CSVEDPRTPDSPLHF once TRBJ1-6 15 . TRBV29-1
TGTGCCAGCAGTTTTGAGGGACGCAGGAATCAGCCCCAGCATTTT CASSFEGRRNQPQHF . TRBJ1-5 15 . TRBV28
TGTGCCAGCAGCTTCAGGACAGGATTGGACAATGAGCAGTTCTTC CASSFRTGLDNEQFF . TRBJ2-1 15 TRBD1 TRBV9
TGTGCCAGCAGTTCAGGACGGACTAGCAATCAGCCCCAGCATTTT CASSSGRTSNQPQHF . TRBJ1-5 15 . TRBV28
TGTGCCAGCAGTCTTAGCGGGCCCCCCCATGAGCAGTTCTTC CASSLSGPPHEQFF . TRBJ2-1 14 TRBD2 TRBV6-5
TGTGCCAGCTCACCTATCGGACTAGCGGGAAATCTGGCAGATACGCAGTATTTT CASSPIGLAGNLADTQYF . TRBJ2-3 18 TRBD2 TRBV18
TGCGCCAGCAGCACAGGGGACCGCCAAAACTATGGCTACACCTTC CASSTGDRQNYGYTF . TRBJ1-2 15 TRBD1 TRBV5-1
TGTGCCAGTAGTGGACCGGTCACTGAAGCTTTCTTT CASSGPVTEAFF once TRBJ1-1 12 . TRBV19
TGTGCCAGCAGCTGGGTGGGACAGGGTTACAATGAGCAGTTCTTC CASSWVGQGYNEQFF . TRBJ2-1 15 TRBD1 TRBV7-9
TGTGCCAGCGCCCGCGGACAGCCAAACAATGAGCAGTTCTTC CASARGQPNNEQFF once TRBJ2-1 14 . TRBV28
TGTGCCAGCAACCCACACTGGAACACTGAAGCTTTCTTT CASNPHWNTEAFF . TRBJ1-1 13 . TRBV6-1
TGCAGCGTTTTGGGACAGACCTGGAACACTGAAGCTTTCTTT CSVLGQTWNTEAFF once TRBJ1-1 14 TRBD1 TRBV29-1
TGTGCCACGTCCCGGGACAGCCTCGGAACCGGGGAGCTGTTTTTT CATSRDSLGTGELFF . TRBJ2-2 15 TRBD1 TRBV2
TGTGCCAGCAATCCGGGTCTAAACACCGGGGAGCTGTTTTTT CASNPGLNTGELFF . TRBJ2-2 14 . TRBV27
TGTGCCAGTAGATCGACAGGGACCTTTAATCAGCCCCAGCATTTT CASRSTGTFNQPQHF . TRBJ1-5 15 TRBD1 TRBV19
TGTGCCAGCAGCGTAGTGCCAGGGGAGGCCTACGAGCAGTACTTC CASSVVPGEAYEQYF . TRBJ2-7 15 . TRBV9
TGTGCCAGCAGTGAAGGCAGGGCCAACTATGGCTACACCTTC CASSEGRANYGYTF . TRBJ1-2 14 . TRBV6-1
TGTGCCAGCAGTTACTCGCACACTAATGAAAAACTGTTTTTT CASSYSHTNEKLFF . TRBJ1-4 14 . TRBV6-6
TGTGCCAGCAGTCCCACCGGGACAGGGGGGTTCGGTGAGCAGTTCTTC CASSPTGTGGFGEQFF . TRBJ2-1 16 TRBD1 TRBV9
TGTGCCAGCAGCGCTTCTAGCACAGATACGCAGTATTTT CASSASSTDTQYF . TRBJ2-3 13 . TRBV9
TGCGCCAGCAGCGGACGGGACAGGGGCGAGCAGTACTTC CASSGRDRGEQYF . TRBJ2-7 13 TRBD1 TRBV5-1
TGTGCCAGCAGCTCGGGGGGAGAGCAGTACTTC CASSSGGEQYF . TRBJ2-7 11 TRBD2 TRBV5-6
TGTGCCAGCAGTGAAGGAGGAGGGGCGGACTATGGCTACACCTTC CASSEGGGADYGYTF . TRBJ1-2 15 . TRBV6-1